This passage covers 3 T cell receptor beta chains from one sample sequenced in a study of blood T cell repertoires in COVID-19. Using immunoSEQ multiplex PCR, the repertoire was profiled, and TCRdb retains in-frame clones only, with some absent. The sample consists of fewer than 400,000 clones, under 90% of them appearing once. Sample: peripheral blood. These TCRs come from a woman in her twenties or thirties with COVID-19, enrolled during active disease.

V is TRBV28 and J is TRBJ2-1; 11 nucleotides align to TRBD2. J lost 3 bases, V lost 6 bases, and 10 bases had no gene match. Germline loops: CDR1 MDHEN, CDR2 SYDVKM. The CDR3 loop spans 17 amino acids. DNA of the CDR3: TGTGCCAGCAGGACGATCCGACTAGCGGGAAACTACAATGAGCAGTTCTTC. Translated: CASRTIRLAGNYNEQFF.

The chain carries TRBV7-3 and TRBJ2-5, with TRBD1 identical over 12 bases. The CDR3 extends over 15 amino acids. V shed 5 bases and J 9 bases; nucleotides not matched to a gene: 10. Germline V gives CDR1 SGHTA, CDR2 FQGTGA. CDR3 nucleotide sequence: TGTGCCAGCAGCCGCCTGGGACAGGGGGCCGAGGCCCAGTACTTC. Translation: CASSRLGQGAEAQYF.

This clone has only a few counts. J is TRBJ1-1 and V is TRBV30; 9 nucleotides line up with TRBD1. Germline V gene lookup returns CDR1 GTSNPN and CDR2 SVGIG (reference sequence). Germline trimming cut 5 bases from V and 10 bases from J; bases unmatched to any gene: 5. The CDR3 is 11 amino acids. The CDR3 sequence is CAWDPGQGAFF. CDR3 DNA sequence: TGTGCCTGGGACCCGGGACAGGGAGCTTTCTTT.